This TCR beta chain is drawn from a study of blood T cell repertoires in COVID-19. Study at large: Specimens from acute and convalescent COVID-19 originated in the United States, Italy and Spain. From T cells, B-cell-depleted T cells, or PBMCs came the material, which was cDNA or gDNA.

Original methodology: Amplifying reference gene primers gave estimates of nucleated cell counts. TCRdb keeps only in-frame clones here, not all; method: immunoSEQ multiplex PCR. The DNA gave D and trimming, while V, J and clone size come from that table. Of some 240,000 clones in the sample, 75% to 90% were seen once. Germline CDR1 reads MNHEY; CDR2 reads SVGAGI. The V segment lost 0 bases and the J segment 4 bases; nucleotides outside the gene matches: 8. CDR3 length: 16 residues. The Seattle patients joined while their infection was active and were tracked longitudinally afterward. This TCR was recovered from a woman in her 70s with COVID-19, enrolled during active disease. The chain recombines TRBV6-5 with TRBJ1-2, with TRBD1 matching over 7 bases. The sequenced sample consisted of peripheral blood. This CDR3 reads CASSYSGGSRGYGYTF. The CDR3 nucleotides read TGTGCCAGCAGTTACTCAGGGGGCTCAAGGGGCTATGGCTACACCTTC.